This entry lists 19 T cell receptor beta chains sequenced from one sample in a study of shared clonotypes between healthy human individuals. Only in-frame clones appear in the TCRdb table, and some are missing; sequencing was by immunoSEQ multiplex PCR. This table holds approximately 1.5 million clones, 95% to 99% found once. Material: naive CD4+ T cells sorted from blood. The subset here: CD45RA+ positively selected. The source of these receptors is a man aged 30 to 45 in good health.

This clone has a single count. Written as DNA, the CDR3 is TGTGCCAGCTCACCGGCGAGGGACTGGAAGCAGTACTTC. This gives the protein CASSPARDWKQYF. The chain links TRBV18 to TRBJ2-7, with D possibly matching TRBD2 (6 bases). Looked up from germline, CDR1 is KGHSH and CDR2 is LQKENI. Trimming stripped 3 bases from V and 8 bases from J, with 14 bases between. This CDR3 comprises 13 residues.

This clone was seen only once. The chain joins TRBV13 to TRBJ2-1; unclear D gene. This CDR3 contains 12 residues. Germline CDR1 PRHDT, CDR2 FYEKMQ (reference sequence). V was clipped by 7 bases and J by 6 bases, with 10 bases between them. In DNA, the CDR3 is TGTGCCAGCACCCGTGATAGCAATGAGCAGTTCTTC. This gives the protein CASTRDSNEQFF.

The V call is TRBV7-8, the J call TRBJ2-1, with TRBD2 matching over 15 bases. V shed 6 bases and J 2 bases; nucleotides not matched to a gene: 2. The CDR3 extends over 16 amino acids. The germline gives CDR1 SGHVS, CDR2 FQNEAQ. CDR3: CASSWTSGRAYNEQFF. Written as DNA, the CDR3 is TGTGCCAGCAGTTGGACTAGCGGGAGGGCCTACAATGAGCAGTTCTTC.

J is TRBJ2-5 and V is TRBV4-1; possibly TRBD1 or TRBD2 for D (6 bases each). The CDR3 runs 15 residues. V gave up 4 bases and J gave up 4 bases, with 16 bases separating them. Germline V gives CDR1 MGHRA, CDR2 YSYEKL. The CDR3 sequence is CASSLLPGAGETQYF. CDR3 coding DNA: TGCGCCAGCAGCCTCCTACCGGGGGCAGGAGAGACCCAGTACTTC.

V and J are TRBV14 and TRBJ1-1; tentatively, D is TRBD1 (5 bases). The CDR3 spans 16 residues. The germline V gene encodes CDR1 SGHDN and CDR2 FVKESK. The V and J ends lost 2 bases and 1 base respectively, with 14 bases between them. This CDR3 reads CASSQYPGLTNTEAFF. Here the CDR3 DNA reads TGTGCCAGCAGCCAATATCCGGGACTTACGAACACTGAAGCTTTCTTT.

V and J are TRBV21-1 and TRBJ1-1. TRBV21-1 is shown as a pseudogene. The CDR3 loop spans 16 amino acids. CDR3 loop: CASSLVVYTIRTEAFF. Written as DNA, the CDR3 is TGTGCCAGCAGTCTCGTGGTCTACACAATTCGCACTGAAGCTTTCTTT.

The chain employs TRBV5-1 and TRBJ2-2, with no clear D. Deletions cut 6 bases from V and 6 bases from J, with 18 bases between. Germline V lookup: CDR1 SGHRS, CDR2 YFSETQ. This CDR3 spans 15 amino acids. In nucleotides, the CDR3 is TGCGCCAGCACGGAATTCGCCTTTCCCCCCGGGGAGCTGTTTTTT. Translating it yields CASTEFAFPPGELFF.

The chain couples TRBV11-2 to TRBJ2-1; D is ambiguous. Germline loops: CDR1 SGHAT, CDR2 FQNNGV. This CDR3 has 14 residues. V lost 1 base and J 8 bases, leaving 12 bases between the germline ends. The CDR3 DNA sequence: TGTGCCAGCAGCTTAGTTTTGGGTTTCGATGAGCAGTTCTTC. This sequence encodes CASSLVLGFDEQFF.

The chain links TRBV5-3 to TRBJ2-7, with 14 nucleotides matching TRBD2. TRBV5-3 is known as an ORF, though its function is uncertain. The ends lost 4 bases at V and 9 bases at J; junction bases unmatched: 18. The CDR3 sequence is 18 residues long. CDR3 in amino acids: CARSVPGLAGDLEKGQYF. The CDR3 region has the DNA TGTGCCAGAAGCGTCCCGGGACTAGCGGGAGATTTAGAGAAGGGGCAGTACTTC.

This clone was seen once. The chain is built from TRBV10-3 and TRBJ2-5; no firm D call. Germline V gives CDR1 ENHRY, CDR2 SYGVKD. The length of the CDR3 is 15 residues. Trimming left V 0 bases short and J 3 bases short, with 11 bases between. CDR3 amino acids: CAISESTVSKETQYF. The CDR3 DNA reads as TGTGCCATCAGTGAGTCGACGGTCAGTAAAGAGACCCAGTACTTC.

Here the CDR3 DNA reads TGCGCCAGCAGTTCTACCCCTAGCGGGACTATTTACGAGCAGTACTTC. It yields the protein CASSSTPSGTIYEQYF. This chain links TRBV5-1 with TRBJ2-7; 9 bases are a match to TRBD2. The CDR3 extends over 16 amino acids. V lost 5 bases to trimming and J lost 4 bases; unmatched junction nucleotides: 13. CDR1 and CDR2 from the germline V gene are SGHRS and YFSETQ. The full variable domain, in which reference TRBV5-1 and TRBJ2-7 provide the parts outside the CDR3, is KAGVTQTPRYLIKTRGQQVTLSCSPISGHRSVSWYQQTPGQGLQFLFEYFSETQRNKGNFPGRFSGRQFSNSRSEMNVSTLELGDSALYLCASSSTPSGTIYEQYFGPGTRLTVT.

The rearrangement uses TRBV6-1 and TRBJ1-5; D perhaps matches TRBD1 (5 bases). Per the germline V gene, CDR1 is MNHNS and CDR2 is SASEGT. V was shortened by 8 bases and J by 0 bases, with 14 bases between the two germline ends. The CDR3 sequence is 15 residues long. In DNA, the CDR3 is TGTGCCAGCGGGCGGGACGTAAATAGCAATCAGCCCCAGCATTTT. It translates to CASGRDVNSNQPQHF.

The chain has TRBV15 and TRBJ1-5; D gene unclear. The CDR3 has 13 residues. The ends were cut back, 4 bases at V and 7 bases at J, with 11 bases in the middle. Germline CDR1 reads LNHNV; CDR2 reads YYDKDF (reference sequence). CDR3 region: CATSKKYTQPQHF. Written as DNA, the CDR3 is TGTGCCACCAGCAAGAAGTATACACAGCCCCAGCATTTT.

The gene calls are TRBV7-3 and TRBJ2-2, with D uncertain. Trimming stripped 5 bases from V and 3 bases from J, with 7 bases between. CDR3 size: 13 residues. Germline V gene sequence: CDR1 SGHTA, CDR2 FQGTGA. The CDR3 DNA follows: TGTGCCAGCAGCCTAAGAGACACCGGGGAGCTGTTTTTT. This translates into CASSLRDTGELFF.

The chain has TRBV5-1 and TRBJ1-4; 9 positions match TRBD1. The CDR3 extends over 15 amino acids. From germline, CDR1 is SGHRS and CDR2 YFSETQ. The V gene end was trimmed by 5 bases and the J gene end by 6 bases; junction bases not matched to a gene: 8. The CDR3: CASRTGGKWYEKLFF. CDR3 DNA: TGCGCCAGCAGGACAGGGGGGAAGTGGTATGAAAAACTGTTTTTT.

Of note for this clone: At the DNA level, this CDR3 is encoded by other sequences in the same sample as well. The J gene is TRBJ2-3, the V gene TRBV5-1; 9 nucleotides line up with TRBD2. CDR3 size: 14 residues. The V gene's germline CDR1 is SGHRS and CDR2 YFSETQ. V shed 2 bases and J 3 bases; nucleotides not matched to a gene: 1. CDR3 region: CASSFGLATDTQYF. CDR3 bases: TGCGCCAGCAGCTTTGGACTAGCGACAGATACGCAGTATTTT.

As DNA, the CDR3 is TGTGCCAGCAGCCAAGATCAGGCCCAGGGGATGAACACTGAAGCTTTCTTT. It yields the protein CASSQDQAQGMNTEAFF. The rearrangement links TRBV4-2 to TRBJ1-1; a possible D gene is TRBD1 (6 bases). The CDR3 is 17 amino acids. V lost 0 bases and J lost 0, with 14 bases in between. Looked up from germline, CDR1 is LGHNA and CDR2 is YNFKEQ.

V is TRBV7-3 and J is TRBJ1-1, with 8 bases aligning to TRBD1. Germline V gene data show CDR1 as SGHTA and CDR2 as FQGTGA. V gave up 4 bases and J gave up 1 base; unmatched junction bases: 5. The CDR3 sequence is 15 residues long. As DNA, the CDR3 is TGTGCCAGCAGCTCAGATGGGACAGGGAACACTGAAGCTTTCTTT. It codes for CASSSDGTGNTEAFF.

The genes are TRBV6-1 and TRBJ1-1; no reliable D call. The germline CDR1 and CDR2 sequences are MNHNS and SASEGT. CDR3 length: 14 residues. Between the trimmed V and J ends, which lost 0 bases and 5 bases, there was a span of 10 bases. The DNA of the CDR3 is TGTGCCAGCAGTGAAGCTGGTAGTGGGACTGAAGCTTTCTTT. It is translated as CASSEAGSGTEAFF.